A single sample gave rise to the 8 T cell receptor beta chains below, sequenced in a study of blood T cells in healthy people across ages. A second PCR, run for roughly 7 to 12 cycles, used a sample-barcoded 5' primer plus a J-beta primer mix. TCRdb called the 5' RACE reads again in MiXCR, with one record for every CDR3 protein. Of roughly 1,500,000 distinct CDR3 sequences detected, roughly 32% appear once; the ten largest clones hold about 11%. The material sequenced was blood. The source is a woman under 40 in good health.

In its sample, this clonotype was seen a few times. The chain couples TRBV6-6 to TRBJ2-5; D might be TRBD1 (6 bases). With 7 bases removed from V and 5 bases from J, the gap between germline ends came to 26 bases. The germline V gene encodes CDR1 MNHNY and CDR2 SVGAGI (reference sequence). There are 17 residues in the CDR3. DNA for the CDR3: TGTGCCAGCAAGGAGAAGGGCACTATACAGGGAAGGGAGACCCAGTACTTC. It encodes CASKEKGTIQGRETQYF.

The rearrangement uses TRBV29-1 and TRBJ1-5; 11 bases map to TRBD1. Germline CDR1 reads SQVTM; CDR2 reads ANQGSEA. This CDR3 region has 13 residues. CDR3 coding DNA: TGCAGTGCAGGACAGGGGGCGAGTCAGCCCCAGCATTTT. This translates into CSAGQGASQPQHF.

The sample holds a few counts of this clonotype. V is TRBV20-1 and J is TRBJ2-5; 14 bases agree with TRBD2. Germline CDR1 reads DFQATT; CDR2 reads SNEGSKA (reference sequence). This CDR3 is built from 14 residues. Trimming took 6 bases from V and 5 from J; bases not matched to a gene: 5. The DNA for the CDR3 is TGCAGTGCCGGGACTAGCGGGAGAGTCGAGACCCAGTACTTC. Amino acid sequence: CSAGTSGRVETQYF.

The chain carries TRBV4-1 and TRBJ2-6; unclear D gene. Trimming removed 1 base from V and 0 bases from J, with 19 bases in between. The V gene's germline CDR1 is MGHRA and CDR2 YSYEKL. The CDR3 is made up of 20 amino acids. For the CDR3, the DNA is TGCGCCAGCAGCCAAGGGTACTCGGTTGTGCCTTACTCTGGGGCCAACGTCCTGACTTTC. Its protein is CASSQGYSVVPYSGANVLTF.

This clonotype has only a few counts. One end of the junction fails to match germline, which may point to a read error. The V and J genes are TRBV29-1 and TRBJ1-1, with D possibly TRBD1 on 6 matching bases. The CDR3 is made up of 13 amino acids. CDR1 is SQVTM and CDR2 is ANQGSEA in the germline V gene. Here the CDR3 DNA reads TGCAGCGTTGGCGGACAGCTGAACACTAAAGCTTTCTTT. This translates into CSVGGQLNTKAFF.

The V and J genes are TRBV5-6 and TRBJ2-6; maybe TRBD1 (6 bases). This CDR3 comprises 18 residues. Germline assignment: CDR1 SGHDT and CDR2 YYEEEE. V dropped 4 bases and J dropped 0 bases, with 17 bases sitting between them. DNA for the CDR3: TGTGCCAGCAGCCTCCGGGACAATCCAAGCTCTGGGGCCAACGTCCTGACTTTC. Amino acids: CASSLRDNPSSGANVLTF.

In regard to this clonotype: Germline is not matched at one junction end, which may reflect a read error. The gene calls are TRBV7-9 and TRBJ1-5; D unresolved. CDR1 is SEHNR and CDR2 is FQNEAQ in the germline V gene (reference sequence). CDR3 size: 16 residues. CDR3 region: CASSLAPGASNRPQHF. As DNA, the CDR3 is TGTGCCAGCAGCTTAGCACCCGGCGCGAGCAATCGGCCCCAGCATTTT.

This clonotype showed up just a few times. The CDR3 nucleotides are TGTGCCAGCAGCTCTCCCGGAGGGGCTCCTGAAGCTTTCTTT. It codes for CASSSPGGAPEAFF. This chain uses TRBV13 with TRBJ1-1, with a possible D match to TRBD1 (5 bases). The CDR3 spans 14 residues. Germline V CDR1 and CDR2: PRHDT, FYEKMQ (reference sequence). Trimming took off 4 bases at V and 6 bases at J, with 15 bases between the two ends.